These T cell receptor beta chains were read from a single sample in a study of graft-versus-host responses after intestinal transplantation. What these receptors recognize is not known. Sequenced by immunoSEQ multiplex PCR; TCRdb stores in-frame clones only, minus some. Among roughly 90,000 clones listed, about 85% were seen once. The sample in question was unstimulated CD4+ T cells sorted from spleen or lymph node cells, obtained before transplant. The receptors were sampled from a human donor who was the organ donor for an intestinal transplant. CDR3s include the opening cysteine and the closing phenylalanine or tryptophan. A D gene is named only where the DNA matches it firmly. Clone size is not always given. Where it is, it says once, few, many or a class for expanded clones.

cdr3_aa cdr3_nt v_call d_call j_call clone_size
CASSQDRGAGVHEQYF TGCGCCAGCAGCCAAGACAGAGGGGCAGGGGTGCACGAGCAGTACTTC TRBV4-3 - TRBJ2-7 -
CASSFGRGGVDTQYF TGTGCCAGCAGTTTTGGGCGGGGGGGCGTAGATACGCAGTATTTT TRBV27 TRBD2 TRBJ2-3 -
CASSLNGGNTEAFF TGTGCCAGCAGCTTAAACGGGGGGAACACTGAAGCTTTCTTT TRBV7-3 - TRBJ1-1 -
CASSVVAGGTDTQYF TGTGCCAGCAGCGTAGTAGCGGGAGGCACAGATACGCAGTATTTT TRBV9 TRBD2 TRBJ2-3 -
CASSESGTGLYSEAFF TGTGCCAGCAGCGAAAGCGGGACAGGGCTTTACAGTGAAGCTTTCTTT TRBV11-3 TRBD1 TRBJ1-1 once
CASTPDRGGEKLFF TGTGCCAGCACCCCGGACAGGGGCGGCGAAAAACTGTTTTTT TRBV7-9 TRBD1 TRBJ1-4 -
CASSGNRDRGEKLFF TGTGCCAGCAGTGGTAACCGGGACAGGGGTGAAAAACTGTTTTTT TRBV25-1 TRBD1 TRBJ1-4 -
CASSLRAAGMYTDTQYF TGTGCCAGCAGCCTTAGGGCGGCGGGTATGTACACAGATACGCAGTATTTT TRBV7-2 - TRBJ2-3 -
CASSPSGAGSNQPQHF TGTGCCAGCTCACCGTCAGGGGCCGGTAGCAATCAGCCCCAGCATTTT TRBV18 - TRBJ1-5 -
CASSRPGQGDYNEQFF TGTGCCAGCAGCCGTCCGGGACAGGGTGACTACAATGAGCAGTTCTTC TRBV9 TRBD1 TRBJ2-1 -
CASSLVQVYNEQFF TGTGCCAGCAGCCTCGTGCAGGTGTACAATGAGCAGTTCTTC TRBV7-2 - TRBJ2-1 -
CASSLVAGNTDTQYF TGTGCTAGCAGCTTGGTAGCGGGAAACACAGATACGCAGTATTTT TRBV7-7 TRBD2 TRBJ2-3 -
CASTLRDRVNSPLHF TGTGCCAGTACCTTAAGGGACAGGGTTAATTCACCCCTCCACTTT TRBV19 TRBD1 TRBJ1-6 -
CASSQTGPETQYF TGCGCCAGCAGCCAAACAGGGCCAGAGACCCAGTACTTC TRBV4-1 - TRBJ2-5 -
CASSQGDTSANYGYTF TGTGCCAGCAGCCAAGGTGATACAAGTGCTAACTATGGCTACACCTTC TRBV4-2 - TRBJ1-2 -
CASSLSRVGRGYTF TGTGCCAGCAGCTTATCGAGGGTGGGTCGCGGCTACACCTTC TRBV11-2 - TRBJ1-2 -
CASSLFRGHSGNTIYF TGTGCCAGCAGCCTATTCAGGGGCCACTCTGGAAACACCATATATTTT TRBV11-2 - TRBJ1-3 -
CASSQQYRQTEAFF TGCGCCAGCAGCCAACAATATCGACAGACTGAAGCTTTCTTT TRBV4-1 - TRBJ1-1 -
CASSHNTDGGRGDEQYF TGCGCCAGCAGCCACAACACCGACGGAGGCAGGGGCGACGAGCAGTACTTC TRBV4-1 - TRBJ2-7 -
CSVELGQGYEQYF TGCAGCGTTGAGTTGGGACAGGGCTACGAGCAGTACTTC TRBV29-1 TRBD1 TRBJ2-7 -
CASSFGGTRAKNIQYF TGTGCCAGCAGCTTTGGTGGGACACGAGCCAAAAACATTCAGTACTTC TRBV7-9 - TRBJ2-4 -
CASSLTVVTEAFF TGTGCCAGCAGCCTAACCGTGGTCACTGAAGCTTTCTTT TRBV7-2 - TRBJ1-1 -
CASSPNHGGGETQYF TGTGCCAGCAGCCCCAACCACGGGGGAGGCGAGACCCAGTACTTC TRBV7-2 - TRBJ2-5 -
CASSVGGRGPQGGEQFF TGTGCCAGCAGCGTAGGGGGTAGAGGTCCTCAGGGTGGTGAGCAGTTCTTC TRBV9 - TRBJ2-1 -
CASSGTPPNYEQYF TGTGCCAGCAGTGGGACACCACCTAATTACGAGCAGTACTTC TRBV6-5 - TRBJ2-7 -
CASSVAGGGEKLFF TGTGCCAGCAGCGTAGCAGGGGGCGGAGAAAAACTGTTTTTT TRBV9 TRBD1 TRBJ1-4 -
CASTGEYNEQFF TGTGCCAGCACAGGGGAATACAATGAGCAGTTCTTC TRBV2 - TRBJ2-1 -
CASSEEAGGLNEQFF TGTGCCAGCAGTGAAGAGGCAGGGGGCTTGAATGAGCAGTTCTTC TRBV6-4 TRBD1 TRBJ2-1 -
CASSVGTGGFNEKLFF TGTGCCAGCAGCGTCGGGACAGGGGGTTTTAATGAAAAACTGTTTTTT TRBV9 TRBD1 TRBJ1-4 -
CASSPVQGRNTIYF TGTGCCAGCAGCCCTGTTCAGGGAAGAAACACCATATATTTT TRBV9 - TRBJ1-3 -
CASTRLAGLGGEQFF TGCGCCAGCACTAGACTAGCGGGTTTGGGCGGTGAGCAGTTCTTC TRBV5-1 TRBD2 TRBJ2-1 -
CASSLGAAEQYF TGCGCCAGCAGCTTGGGGGCCGCCGAGCAGTACTTC TRBV5-1 - TRBJ2-7 -
CATPTGAKNTEAFF TGTGCCACTCCGACAGGGGCCAAAAACACTGAAGCTTTCTTT TRBV10-3 TRBD1 TRBJ1-1 -
CASSQAGQGRNTGELFF TGTGCCAGCAGCCAAGCCGGACAGGGTCGGAACACCGGGGAGCTGTTTTTT TRBV7-8 TRBD1 TRBJ2-2 -
CASSFNSWETQYF TGTGCCAGCAGCTTCAACTCATGGGAGACCCAGTACTTC TRBV11-3 - TRBJ2-5 -
CAWSPYRVNYGYTF TGTGCCTGGAGCCCTTACCGGGTCAACTATGGCTACACCTTC TRBV30 - TRBJ1-2 once
CASSDRGVNTEAFF TGTGCCAGCAGTGATCGAGGCGTGAACACTGAAGCTTTCTTT TRBV2 - TRBJ1-1 -